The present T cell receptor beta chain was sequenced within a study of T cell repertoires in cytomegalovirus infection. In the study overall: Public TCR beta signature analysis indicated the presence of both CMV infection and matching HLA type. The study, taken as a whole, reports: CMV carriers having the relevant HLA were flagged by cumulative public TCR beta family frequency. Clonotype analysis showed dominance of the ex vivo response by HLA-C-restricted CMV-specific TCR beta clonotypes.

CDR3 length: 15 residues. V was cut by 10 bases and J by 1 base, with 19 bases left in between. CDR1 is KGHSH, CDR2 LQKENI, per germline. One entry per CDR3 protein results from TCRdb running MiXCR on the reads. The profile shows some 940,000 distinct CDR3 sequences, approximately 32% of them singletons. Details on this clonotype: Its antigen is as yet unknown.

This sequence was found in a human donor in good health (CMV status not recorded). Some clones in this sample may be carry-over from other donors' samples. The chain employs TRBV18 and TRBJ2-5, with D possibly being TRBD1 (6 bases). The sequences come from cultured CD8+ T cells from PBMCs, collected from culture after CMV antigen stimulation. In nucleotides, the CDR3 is TGTGCCACACCGGGGCGAGAAGGGGGCCAAGAGACCCAGTACTTC. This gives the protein CATPGREGGQETQYF.